This is a list of T cell receptor beta chains from one sample in a study of cytomegalovirus exposure and HLA in healthy donors. Libraries were prepared by immunoSEQ multiplex PCR; TCRdb keeps only in-frame clonotypes and omits some of them. The sample holds 100,000 or so clones, roughly nine tenths seen once. The sample consisted of PBMCs. Receptor source: a woman aged 18-30 years in good health and CMV-seropositive. The CDR3 runs from the conserved cysteine through the conserved F or W. The D gene is left open where the match is weak. Some rows mark clone size as missing; the rest say once, few, many or name a class of expanded clone.

>TRBJ2-1|.|TRBV5-6|.
TGTGCCAGCAGCCTGGGTCCGAGCCCCTACAATGAGCAGTTCTTC
CASSLGPSPYNEQFF
>TRBJ2-5|once|TRBV18|.
TGTGCCAGCTCACCACGAGTTAACCAAGAGACCCAGTACTTC
CASSPRVNQETQYF
>TRBJ2-5|.|TRBV7-9|.
TGTGCCAGCAGCTTAGTAGGGGCAGTCCTTGAGGAGACCCAGTACTTC
CASSLVGAVLEETQYF
>TRBJ2-7|once|TRBV4-1|.
TGCGCCAGCAGCGTCGTTTTACAGGGCTACGAGCAGTACTTC
CASSVVLQGYEQYF
>TRBJ1-5|.|TRBV7-9|.
TGTGCCAGCAGCTTAGACTCTCGCAGGGAACAGCCCCAGCATTTT
CASSLDSRREQPQHF
>TRBJ2-1|.|TRBV18|TRBD2
TGTGCCAGCTCCTTGCCCGGGACTAGCGGGTCTAATGAGCAGTTCTTC
CASSLPGTSGSNEQFF
>TRBJ2-1|.|TRBV10-1|TRBD2
TGCGCCAGCAGTCTGGGACTAGCGGGACAGGATGAGCAGTTCTTC
CASSLGLAGQDEQFF
>TRBJ2-6|.|TRBV5-6|.
TGTGCCAGCAGGCGGGTCCCCCCGAGAACTGGGGCCAACGTCCTGACTTTC
CASRRVPPRTGANVLTF
>TRBJ2-3|.|TRBV4-1|.
TGCGCCAGCAGCCAGTCGGGGACGCAGTATTTT
CASSQSGTQYF
>TRBJ2-1|.|TRBV5-6|.
TGTGCCAGCAGCCTGACGACGGAGAATGAGCAGTTCTTC
CASSLTTENEQFF
>TRBJ2-4|.|TRBV18|TRBD1
TGTGCCAGCTCACCACCTGGACAGGAAACGCAGTACTTC
CASSPPGQETQYF
>TRBJ1-6|.|TRBV5-4|.
TGTGCCAGCAGCCCGCCGGGGTCACCCCTCCACTTT
CASSPPGSPLHF
>TRBJ2-1|few|TRBV25-1|TRBD2
TGTGCCAGCGATATACCGGGTGTCGGGGGGAAGCAGTTCTTC
CASDIPGVGGKQFF
>TRBJ2-5|few|TRBV7-8|.
TGTGCCAGCAGCGAGACAGGAGAAGAGACCCAGTACTTC
CASSETGEETQYF
>TRBJ2-3|once|TRBV7-2|.
TGTGCCAGCAGCTTATACACAGGGCCCGATACGCAGTATTTT
CASSLYTGPDTQYF
>TRBJ1-1|.|TRBV11-2|.
TGTGCCAGCAGCTTAGAACAGCCCAGGGCTGAAGCTTTCTTT
CASSLEQPRAEAFF
>TRBJ2-5|.|TRBV2|TRBD1
TGTGCCAGCAGGGGACAGGGACAAGAGACCCAGTACTTC
CASRGQGQETQYF
>TRBJ1-2|few|TRBV19|.
TGTGCCAGTAGTAGCCAGGAGGGGTTGGGCTATGGCTACACCTTC
CASSSQEGLGYGYTF
>TRBJ1-5|.|TRBV18|.
TGTGCCAGCTCACTCTCACAGGGACAGCCCCAGCATTTT
CASSLSQGQPQHF
>TRBJ2-5|.|TRBV7-2|.
TGTGCCAGCGAGCTACCCACGGGGTATTTGGCCCAGTACTTC
CASELPTGYLAQYF
>TRBJ2-1|.|TRBV2|.
TGTGCCAGCAGTGAAATTGGACAGTACTCCTACAATGAGCAGTTCTTC
CASSEIGQYSYNEQFF
>TRBJ2-1|.|TRBV5-1|TRBD2
TGCGCCAGCAGCTTGGACGCGTTTGGCGGGAGGACGGGTCGCTCCAATGAGCAGTTCTTC
CASSLDAFGGRTGRSNEQFF
>TRBJ2-1|.|TRBV5-4|.
TGTGCCAGCAGCTTGGATAGGGGCTCCTACAATGAGCAGTTCTTC
CASSLDRGSYNEQFF
>TRBJ2-7|.|TRBV5-4|.
TGTGCCAGCAGCCAGGGGGGATTCGGGATCTACGAGCAGTACTTC
CASSQGGFGIYEQYF
>TRBJ1-6|.|TRBV23-1|TRBD1
TGCGCCAGCAGTCAATCGGGACAGGACGTGGCGAGGCATTCACCCCTCCACTTT
CASSQSGQDVARHSPLHF
>TRBJ2-2|few|TRBV27|TRBD1
TGTGCCAGCAGTCAGGGGGACCAAGAATCCGGGGAGCTGTTTTTT
CASSQGDQESGELFF
>TRBJ2-5|.|TRBV2|.
TGTGCCAGCAACGCCGAGGGGGAATGGGAGACCCAGTACTTC
CASNAEGEWETQYF
>TRBJ1-2|.|TRBV4-1|TRBD1
TGCGCCAGCAGCCAAGATAGCGGCAGGGGGTACTATGGCTACACCTTC
CASSQDSGRGYYGYTF
>TRBJ2-7|.|TRBV28|TRBD2
TGTGCCAGCAGACTAGCGGTCTTCTACGAGCAGTACTTC
CASRLAVFYEQYF
>TRBJ1-3|.|TRBV5-1|.
TGCGCCAGCAAGGTGGGCATTTCCTCTGGAAACACCATATATTTT
CASKVGISSGNTIYF
>TRBJ2-2|.|TRBV5-6|TRBD1
TGTGCCAGCAGCTTAGGGGACAGGGACACCGGGGAGCTGTTTTTT
CASSLGDRDTGELFF
>TRBJ2-1|.|TRBV10-1|TRBD2
TGCGCCAGCAGTGAGGAAAACAGACTAGCGGATTACAATGAGCAGTTCTTC
CASSEENRLADYNEQFF
>TRBJ2-7|few|TRBV6-7|TRBD2
TGTGCCAGCGTTCCCCTAGCGGGAAACTACGAGCAGTACTTC
CASVPLAGNYEQYF
>TRBJ1-3|.|TRBV5-6|.
TGTGCCAGCAGCTTGTGGGGGGGACGGAACTCTGGAAACACCATATATTTT
CASSLWGGRNSGNTIYF
>TRBJ2-1|.|TRBV5-1|TRBD1
TGCGCCAGCAGCTTGGGGGACAGCTCCTACAATGAGCAGTTCTTC
CASSLGDSSYNEQFF